This passage covers 10 T cell receptor beta chains from one sample sequenced in a study of cytomegalovirus exposure and HLA in healthy donors. PCR involved 60 Vbeta and 13 Jbeta primers. TCRdb keeps only in-frame clones here, not all; method: immunoSEQ multiplex PCR. The table for this sample gives 40,000 to 50,000 clones. The specimen was PBMCs. The receptors here all came from a woman between 35 and 50 years old in good health and CMV-seronegative.

The V gene is TRBV7-9, the J gene TRBJ2-1; weak D call: TRBD2 (5 bases). Looked up from germline, CDR1 is SEHNR and CDR2 is FQNEAQ (reference sequence). The V and J ends lost 4 bases and 8 bases respectively, with 21 bases between them. The CDR3 consists of 16 residues. The CDR3 sequence: CASSSQLGSGWDEQFF. In nucleotides, the CDR3 is TGTGCCAGCAGCTCCCAACTAGGTTCTGGGTGGGATGAGCAGTTCTTC. The whole variable domain, filled in from reference TRBV7-9 and TRBJ2-1, reads DTGVSQNPRHKITKRGQNVTFRCDPISEHNRLYWYRQTLGQGPEFLTYFQNEAQLEKSRLLSDRFSAERPKGSFSTLEIQRTEQGDSAMYLCASSSQLGSGWDEQFFGPGTRLTVL.

This CDR3 reads CASSLGLAAEQYF. CDR3 nucleotide sequence: TGTGCCAGCAGCTTGGGACTAGCGGCAGAGCAGTACTTC. The rearrangement links TRBV5-4 to TRBJ2-7, with 9 bases matching TRBD2. The CDR3 sequence is 13 residues long. The ends lost 0 bases at V and 7 bases at J; junction bases unmatched: 2. CDR1 is SGHNT and CDR2 is YYREEE in the germline V gene (reference sequence).

The chain recombines TRBV5-1 with TRBJ2-3; D perhaps matches TRBD1 (6 bases). The CDR3 runs 15 residues. Looked up from germline, CDR1 is SGHRS and CDR2 is YFSETQ. V was cut by 4 bases and J by 0 bases, with 12 bases left in between. CDR3 sequence (DNA): TGCGCCAGCAGCGGCCGGGACATTAGCACAGATACGCAGTATTTT. As protein: CASSGRDISTDTQYF.

The V gene is TRBV2, the J gene TRBJ1-5, with a tentative D call TRBD1 (6 bases). This CDR3 has 14 residues. V dropped 6 bases and J dropped 1 base, with 10 bases sitting between them. Germline assignment: CDR1 SNHLY and CDR2 FYNNEI. CDR3 amino acids: CASRQGWSNQPQHF. CDR3 sequence (DNA): TGTGCCAGCAGACAGGGCTGGAGCAATCAGCCCCAGCATTTT. Drawing the rest from reference TRBV2 and TRBJ1-5, the complete variable domain is EPEVTQTPSHQVTQMGQEVILRCVPISNHLYFYWYRQILGQKVEFLVSFYNNEISEKSEIFDDQFSVERPDGSNFTLKIRSTKLEDSAMYFCASRQGWSNQPQHFGDGTRLSIL.

The chain links TRBV7-2 to TRBJ2-5; TRBD2 matches at 10 bases. Germline values: CDR1 SGHTA, CDR2 FQGNSA. CDR3 size: 17 residues. The ends lost 5 bases at V and 5 bases at J; junction bases unmatched: 14. The CDR3 loop is CASSPHGQREGGETQYF. The CDR3 bases are TGTGCCAGCAGCCCCCACGGGCAGCGGGAGGGCGGGGAGACCCAGTACTTC. The whole variable domain, filled in from reference TRBV7-2 and TRBJ2-5, reads GAGVSQSPSNKVTEKGKDVELRCDPISGHTALYWYRQSLGQGLEFLIYFQGNSAPDKSGLPSDRFSAERTGGSVSTLTIQRTQQEDSAVYLCASSPHGQREGGETQYFGPGTRLLVL.

This rearrangement joins TRBV5-6 to TRBJ2-7; D is unclear. CDR1 is SGHDT, CDR2 YYEEEE, per germline. V lost 5 bases, J lost 0 bases, and 3 bases lay in between. The CDR3 covers 11 residues. CDR3 sequence (DNA): TGTGCCAGCAGTCACTCCTACGAGCAGTACTTC. Its protein product is CASSHSYEQYF.

The rearrangement uses TRBV5-5 and TRBJ2-4; 7 nucleotides line up with TRBD1. Germline CDR1 SGHKS, CDR2 YYEKEE (reference sequence). The V and J ends lost 1 base and 0 bases, in that order; junction bases with no gene match: 1. CDR3 length: 15 residues. CDR3 sequence reads: CASSLTGVAKNIQYF. The CDR3 DNA reads as TGTGCCAGCAGCTTGACAGGGGTAGCCAAAAACATTCAGTACTTC.

The chain carries TRBV28 and TRBJ2-3, with 8 bases fitting TRBD2. With V trimmed by 7 bases and J by 0 bases, 6 bases remained unmatched. Germline values: CDR1 MDHEN, CDR2 SYDVKM. This CDR3 has 15 amino acids. Written as DNA, the CDR3 is TGTGCCAGCAAAAGCGGGAGTACTAGCACAGATACGCAGTATTTT. Residues: CASKSGSTSTDTQYF.

This rearrangement joins TRBV6-5 to TRBJ2-3; D gene uncertain. CDR3 length: 14 amino acids. Trimming removed 6 bases from V and 5 bases from J, with 15 bases in between. CDR1 and CDR2 (germline): MNHEY, SVGAGI. Here the CDR3 reads CASREAAEQDTQYF. The CDR3 DNA is TGTGCCAGCAGAGAGGCCGCCGAGCAAGATACGCAGTATTTT.

The chain carries TRBV25-1 and TRBJ2-7, with TRBD1 matching 8 bases. The CDR3 has 15 amino acids. V gave up 7 bases and J gave up 3 bases; unmatched junction bases: 11. CDR1 is MGHDK, CDR2 SYGVNS, per germline. The CDR3 coding sequence is TGTGCCAGCACTGTTGGACAGGGTTTGGTCTACGAGCAGTACTTC. It translates to CASTVGQGLVYEQYF.